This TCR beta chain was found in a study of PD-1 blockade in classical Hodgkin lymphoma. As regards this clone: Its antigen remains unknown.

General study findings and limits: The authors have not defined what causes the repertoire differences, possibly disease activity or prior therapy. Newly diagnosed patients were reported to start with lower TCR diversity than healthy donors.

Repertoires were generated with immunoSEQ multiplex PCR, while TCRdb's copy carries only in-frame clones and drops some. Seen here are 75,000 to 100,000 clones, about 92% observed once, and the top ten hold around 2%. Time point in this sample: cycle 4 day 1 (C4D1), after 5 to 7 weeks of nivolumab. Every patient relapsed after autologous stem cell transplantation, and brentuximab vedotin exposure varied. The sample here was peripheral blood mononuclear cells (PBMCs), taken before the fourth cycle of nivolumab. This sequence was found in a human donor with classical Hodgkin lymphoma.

CDR3 protein: CASSSPWLAASTDTQYF. As DNA, the CDR3 is TGTGCCAGCAGTTCACCCTGGTTAGCGGCTAGCACAGATACGCAGTATTTT. The chain uses TRBV28 and TRBJ2-3, with D tentatively TRBD2 (6 bases). The CDR3 runs 17 residues. Trimming took off 4 bases at V and 0 bases at J, with 17 bases between the two ends. The germline gives CDR1 MDHEN, CDR2 SYDVKM.